The next 29 T cell receptor beta chains were all read from a single sample in a study of blood T cell repertoires in COVID-19. The assay was immunoSEQ multiplex PCR, and TCRdb's table has in-frame clones only and misses some. The sample carries about 230,000 clones, roughly 88% recorded once. Material: peripheral blood. Receptors originate from a woman aged 40 to 50 who had recovered from COVID-19.

The CDR3 DNA follows: TGTGCCAGCACTCTCCCTTGGGCGGGGGGACAAGAGACCCAGTACTTC. It specifies CASTLPWAGGQETQYF. The chain employs TRBV2 and TRBJ2-5; 8 positions match TRBD2. The length of the CDR3 is 16 residues. Trimming took 7 bases from V and 2 from J; bases not matched to a gene: 12. CDR1 and CDR2 from the germline V gene are SNHLY and FYNNEI.

The V call is TRBV18, the J call TRBJ1-1; D uncertain. CDR3 length: 15 amino acids. The germline V gene encodes CDR1 KGHSH and CDR2 LQKENI. V was clipped by 0 bases and J by 0 bases, with 8 bases between them. The DNA of the CDR3 is TGTGCCAGCTCACCACCGTCGGGTATGAACACTGAAGCTTTCTTT. Translated: CASSPPSGMNTEAFF. Based on the CDR3 plus reference TRBV18 and TRBJ1-1, the full variable domain is NAGVMQNPRHLVRRRGQEARLRCSPMKGHSHVYWYRQLPEEGLKFMVYLQKENIIDESGMPKERFSAEFPKEGPSILRIQQVVRGDSAAYFCASSPPSGMNTEAFFGQGTRLTVV.

J is TRBJ2-2 and V is TRBV18; no clear D. CDR1 is KGHSH, CDR2 LQKENI, per germline. This CDR3 has 14 amino acids. Trimming removed 5 bases from V and 1 base from J, with 8 bases in between. This CDR3 reads CASSSLLNTGELFF. CDR3 bases: TGTGCCAGCTCATCTCTACTGAACACCGGGGAGCTGTTTTTT. The entire variable domain, with the rest obtained from reference TRBV18 and TRBJ2-2, is as follows: NAGVMQNPRHLVRRRGQEARLRCSPMKGHSHVYWYRQLPEEGLKFMVYLQKENIIDESGMPKERFSAEFPKEGPSILRIQQVVRGDSAAYFCASSSLLNTGELFFGEGSRLTVL.

This clone showed up just once. The same CDR3 also results from other DNA sequences found in this sample. This rearrangement joins TRBV30 to TRBJ2-5, with 8 bases lining up with TRBD1. Trimming cost V 1 base and J 5 bases; bases outside gene matches: 9. The CDR3 spans 15 residues. Germline CDR1 reads GTSNPN; CDR2 reads SVGIG (reference sequence). This chain's CDR3 is CAWSGRGRGQETQYF. The CDR3 bases are TGTGCCTGGAGTGGAAGGGGCAGGGGGCAGGAGACCCAGTACTTC.

Written as DNA, the CDR3 is TGTGCCAGTAGTATAGCGACGGCAGGGTCGGGTGGCTACACCTTC. Encoded protein: CASSIATAGSGGYTF. The chain has TRBV19 and TRBJ1-2; maybe TRBD1 (5 bases). The germline CDR1 and CDR2 sequences are LNHDA and SQIVND (reference sequence). The V end was cut by 1 base, the J end by 7 bases, with 16 bases between. The CDR3 runs 15 residues.

This clone was detected only a few times. The V gene is TRBV15, the J gene TRBJ1-5; D ambiguous. V lost 10 bases and J 6 bases, leaving 7 bases between the germline ends. Germline V gene sequence: CDR1 LNHNV, CDR2 YYDKDF (reference sequence). The CDR3 totals 10 residues. CDR3 region: CARGSQPQHF. The CDR3 nucleotides are TGTGCCAGAGGGTCTCAGCCCCAGCATTTT.

The chain has TRBV6-6 and TRBJ2-7; 9 nucleotides agree with TRBD1. CDR3 size: 13 residues. Germline trimming cut 11 bases from V and 6 bases from J; bases unmatched to any gene: 11. Germline CDR1 MNHNY, CDR2 SVGAGI (reference sequence). The CDR3 reads CADFGTGYFEQYF. DNA for the CDR3: TGTGCCGACTTCGGGACAGGGTATTTCGAGCAGTACTTC.

The rearrangement joins TRBV28 to TRBJ1-2; maybe TRBD1 (5 bases). Germline V gene lookup returns CDR1 MDHEN and CDR2 SYDVKM. Trimming shortened V by 3 bases and J by 8 bases, and 19 bases separated the two germline ends. The length of the CDR3 is 15 residues. The CDR3 is CASSFIGIGEGGYTF. In DNA form, the CDR3 reads TGTGCCAGCAGTTTTATAGGCATAGGGGAGGGAGGCTACACCTTC.

This clone has just one count. The chain couples TRBV9 to TRBJ1-6; D call uncertain. The V end lost 0 bases, the J end lost 11 bases, and 12 bases lay between the germline ends. Germline-derived CDR1 and CDR2 are SGDLS and YYNGEE. This CDR3 contains 14 residues. CDR3 DNA: TGTGCCAGCAGCGTAGCGCTCGCGGAGCCACCCCTCCACTTT. It yields the protein CASSVALAEPPLHF.

This chain links TRBV11-2 with TRBJ2-7, with a possible D match to TRBD1 (7 bases). CDR1 SGHAT and CDR2 FQNNGV come from the germline V gene. CDR3 length: 13 amino acids. Trimming cost V 3 bases and J 7 bases, with 13 bases left between them. The CDR3 here is CASSLEGAWEQYF. CDR3 DNA: TGTGCCAGCAGCTTGGAGGGGGCTTGGGAGCAGTACTTC.

The V gene is TRBV19, the J gene TRBJ1-5; the match to TRBD1 covers 7 bases. With V trimmed by 2 bases and J by 6 bases, 4 bases remained unmatched. The CDR3 is 14 residues long. Germline V gives CDR1 LNHDA, CDR2 SQIVND (reference sequence). The CDR3 loop reads CASSILQGGQPQHF. In nucleotides, the CDR3 is TGTGCCAGTAGTATACTCCAGGGGGGTCAGCCCCAGCATTTT. Using reference TRBV19 and TRBJ1-5 for the parts outside the CDR3, the full variable domain is DGGITQSPKYLFRKEGQNVTLSCEQNLNHDAMYWYRQDPGQGLRLIYYSQIVNDFQKGDIAEGYSVSREKKESFPLTVTSAQKNPTAFYLCASSILQGGQPQHFGDGTRLSIL.

This sequence joins TRBV2 and TRBJ1-2; D remains unclear. There are 14 residues in the CDR3. The germline V gene encodes CDR1 SNHLY and CDR2 FYNNEI. V gave up 5 bases and J gave up 8 bases, with 18 bases separating them. The CDR3 protein is CASSPTRDSGGYTF. The CDR3 DNA follows: TGTGCCAGCAGTCCTACCCGAGACTCCGGCGGCTACACCTTC.

This clone occurred a few times. This chain links TRBV7-2 with TRBJ1-1; TRBD1 agrees at 9 bases. V lost 2 bases, J lost 5 bases, and 6 bases stayed unmatched. The CDR3 totals 15 residues. Germline lookup yields CDR1 SGHTA and CDR2 FQGNSA. The CDR3 bases are TGTGCCAGCAGCTTACCCGGGACAGGGAAGACTGAAGCTTTCTTT. Its protein product is CASSLPGTGKTEAFF.

The chain joins TRBV23-1 to TRBJ2-1; D is perhaps TRBD1 (5 bases). TRBV23-1 carries the ORF label, with uncertain function. V lost 4 bases, J lost 9 bases, and 13 bases lay in between. The CDR3 extends over 13 amino acids. CDR3: CASSRDSSIEQFF. In DNA form, the CDR3 reads TGCGCCAGCAGTCGCGACAGTTCGATTGAGCAGTTCTTC.

This clone was observed a handful of times. The chain has TRBV3-1 (or the pseudogene TRBV3-2) and TRBJ1-2, with TRBD1 identical over 8 bases. The CDR3 loop spans 14 amino acids. CDR1 is LGHDT, CDR2 YNNKEL, per germline (reference sequence). V was pared by 5 bases and J by 3 bases, with 5 bases of the junction left unmatched. Here the CDR3 DNA reads TGTGCCAGCAGCGTAACGACAGGGGACTATGGCTACACCTTC. Translating it yields CASSVTTGDYGYTF.

This clone occurred a few times. This sequence joins TRBV9 and TRBJ1-5; D may be TRBD1 (6 bases). Trimming took 4 bases from V and 4 from J, leaving 18 bases between them. This CDR3 has 16 residues. Germline loops: CDR1 SGDLS, CDR2 YYNGEE. CDR3 bases: TGTGCCAGCAGCCCCTCTGGGGGGGCAGAGAATCAGCCCCAGCATTTT. Its translation is CASSPSGGAENQPQHF.

Only a few counts were recorded for this clone. V usage is TRBV28 and J usage is TRBJ1-4; no firm D call. The V and J ends lost 5 bases and 7 bases respectively, with 17 bases between them. CDR3 length: 15 amino acids. CDR1 and CDR2 from the germline V gene are MDHEN and SYDVKM. CDR3 protein: CASSSESAGSEKLFF. The CDR3 region has the DNA TGTGCCAGCAGTAGTGAATCTGCGGGGAGTGAAAAACTGTTTTTT. Full variable domain (rest looked up from reference TRBV28 and TRBJ1-4): DVKVTQSSRYLVKRTGEKVFLECVQDMDHENMFWYRQDPGLGLRLIYFSYDVKMKEKGDIPEGYSVSREKKERFSLILESASTNQTSMYLCASSSESAGSEKLFFGSGTQLSVL.

This clone appeared once. The chain couples TRBV4-3 to TRBJ2-3; 11 positions match TRBD2. This CDR3 is built from 17 residues. With 3 bases clipped from V and 1 base from J, the junction kept 6 bases outside the gene matches. The germline CDR1 and CDR2 sequences are LGHNA and YSLEER. The CDR3 loop reads CASSQNSGGARTDTQYF. For the CDR3, the DNA is TGCGCCAGCAGCCAGAATAGCGGGGGGGCGCGCACAGATACGCAGTATTTT.

On this clone itself: Sequence at one end of the junction differs from germline and may be a read error. The genes are TRBV20-1 and TRBJ1-6; 7 positions agree with TRBD1. CDR1 and CDR2 from the germline V gene are DFQATT and SNEGSKA (reference sequence). CDR3 length equals 9 residues. CDR3 in amino acids: CSAGGQRGF. In DNA, the CDR3 is TGCAGTGCTGGGGGACAGCGCGGTTTT.

This rearrangement joins TRBV5-1 to TRBJ1-3; perhaps TRBD1 as D (6 bases). Germline V gene sequence: CDR1 SGHRS, CDR2 YFSETQ. The CDR3 is 16 residues long. The V and J ends lost 4 bases and 3 bases respectively, with 17 bases between them. The CDR3 protein is CASSLTGSVIGNTIYF. DNA of the CDR3: TGCGCCAGCAGCCTGACAGGTTCGGTCATTGGAAACACCATATATTTT.

This clone turned up a few times. The chain joins TRBV27 to TRBJ2-1, with 7 nucleotides matching TRBD1. V was clipped by 2 bases and J by 6 bases; unmatched bases: 7. The CDR3 length is 15 residues. CDR1 is MNHEY, CDR2 SMNVEV, per germline (reference sequence). CDR3 DNA: TGTGCCAGCAGTTTAGTAGGGGGCCTTTCCAATGAGCAGTTCTTC. It encodes CASSLVGGLSNEQFF.

Here the CDR3 DNA reads TGTGCCAGTAGTATCTCCTATTTTGTACAGGGTGACTATGGCTACACCTTC. Protein product: CASSISYFVQGDYGYTF. J is TRBJ1-2 and V is TRBV19; TRBD1 might be the D (6 bases). Trimming removed 3 bases at V and 3 bases at J, with 20 bases between. The CDR3 totals 17 residues. Germline CDR1 is LNHDA and CDR2 is SQIVND (reference sequence).

V usage is TRBV7-9 and J usage is TRBJ1-4, with D possibly being TRBD1 (6 bases). V was pared by 6 bases and J by 1 base, with 9 bases between. Germline values: CDR1 SEHNR, CDR2 FQNEAQ (reference sequence). The CDR3 covers 14 residues. The CDR3 protein is CASSVQGTNEKLFF. The CDR3, as DNA: TGTGCCAGCAGTGTACAGGGAACTAATGAAAAACTGTTTTTT.

The rearrangement links TRBV30 to TRBJ1-1; no definite D call. Trimming removed 0 bases from V and 6 bases from J, with 8 bases in between. The germline gives CDR1 GTSNPN, CDR2 SVGIG (reference sequence). The CDR3 consists of 12 residues. In DNA form, the CDR3 reads TGTGCCTGGAGTGTGGGGAGCGCTGAAGCTTTCTTT. Translating it yields CAWSVGSAEAFF.

This chain uses TRBV5-4 with TRBJ2-3; 11 nucleotides match TRBD2. J lost 0 bases, V lost 5 bases, and 11 bases had no gene match. The CDR3 totals 18 residues. Germline V gene lookup returns CDR1 SGHNT and CDR2 YYREEE (reference sequence). CDR3 nucleotide sequence: TGTGCCAGCAGTCTCATTACTAGCGGGGGCTCTAGCACAGATACGCAGTATTTT. Encoded protein: CASSLITSGGSSTDTQYF. Supplemented by reference TRBV5-4 and TRBJ2-3, the full variable domain reads ETGVTQSPTHLIKTRGQQVTLRCSSQSGHNTVSWYQQALGQGPQFIFQYYREEENGRGNFPPRFSGLQFPNYSSELNVNALELDDSALYLCASSLITSGGSSTDTQYFGPGTRLTVL.

The chain joins TRBV18 to TRBJ2-1; D not certain. CDR3 length: 15 residues. Germline CDR1 is KGHSH and CDR2 is LQKENI. Trimming removed 1 base from V and 3 bases from J, with 10 bases in between. The CDR3 spells CASSPLSSFYNEQFF. In DNA form, the CDR3 reads TGTGCCAGCTCACCACTATCTTCTTTCTACAATGAGCAGTTCTTC.

This chain joins TRBV5-1 and TRBJ1-6; D possibly corresponds to TRBD1 (5 bases). The CDR3 is made up of 15 amino acids. CDR1 and CDR2 (germline): SGHRS, YFSETQ. V was pared by 4 bases and J by 7 bases, with 15 bases between. In DNA, the CDR3 is TGCGCCAGCAGCAGGAATACCAGGGAAAATTCACCCCTCCACTTT. It encodes CASSRNTRENSPLHF.

The rearrangement uses TRBV18 and TRBJ1-1, with 7 bases lining up with TRBD1. Germline CDR1 reads KGHSH; CDR2 reads LQKENI. The CDR3 consists of 16 residues. The V segment lost 2 bases and the J segment 1 base; nucleotides outside the gene matches: 7. This chain's CDR3 is CASSPYTGVTNTEAFF. The CDR3 nucleotides are TGTGCCAGCTCACCATATACAGGGGTGACGAACACTGAAGCTTTCTTT. The full variable domain, completed using reference TRBV18 and TRBJ1-1, is NAGVMQNPRHLVRRRGQEARLRCSPMKGHSHVYWYRQLPEEGLKFMVYLQKENIIDESGMPKERFSAEFPKEGPSILRIQQVVRGDSAAYFCASSPYTGVTNTEAFFGQGTRLTVV.

This clone was found a few times. This sequence joins TRBV29-1 and TRBJ1-1; D is ambiguous. From germline, CDR1 is SQVTM and CDR2 ANQGSEA. V gave up 1 base and J gave up 0 bases, with 9 bases separating them. This CDR3 is built from 14 residues. The CDR3 sequence is CSVEGQSMNTEAFF. The CDR3 bases are TGCAGCGTTGAAGGGCAGTCCATGAACACTGAAGCTTTCTTT.